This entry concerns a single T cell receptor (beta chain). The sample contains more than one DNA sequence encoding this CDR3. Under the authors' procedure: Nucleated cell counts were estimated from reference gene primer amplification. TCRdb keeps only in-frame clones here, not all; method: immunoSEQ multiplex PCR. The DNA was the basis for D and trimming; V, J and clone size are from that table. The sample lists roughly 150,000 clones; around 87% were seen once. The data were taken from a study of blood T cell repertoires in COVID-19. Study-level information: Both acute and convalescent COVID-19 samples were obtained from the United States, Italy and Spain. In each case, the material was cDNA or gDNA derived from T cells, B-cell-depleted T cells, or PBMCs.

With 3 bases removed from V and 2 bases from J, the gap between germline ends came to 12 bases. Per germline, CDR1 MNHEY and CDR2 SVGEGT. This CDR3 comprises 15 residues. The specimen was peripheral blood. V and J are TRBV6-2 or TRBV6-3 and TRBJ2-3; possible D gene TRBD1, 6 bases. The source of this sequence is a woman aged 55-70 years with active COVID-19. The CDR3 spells CASSYFGQNTDTQYF. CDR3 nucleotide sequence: TGTGCCAGCAGTTATTTTGGACAGAACACAGATACGCAGTATTTT.